Listed below are T cell receptor beta chains from one sample, sequenced in a study of breast tumors, draining lymph nodes, adjacent tissues. TCRdb itself ran the multiplex PCR reads through MiXCR, one entry per CDR3 protein. The table lists 150,000 to 200,000 distinct CDR3 sequences, approximately 30% of them singletons, with less than 4% in the top ten. The sequencing input was axillary lymph node tissue. The receptors were gathered from a female donor with breast cancer. Some clones in this sample may be carry-over from other donors' samples. CDR3s include the opening cysteine and the closing phenylalanine or tryptophan. A D gene is named only where the DNA matches it firmly. Expanded clones get a size class; other rows say once, few or many, or leave the size out.

D: NA; V: TRBV25-1; J: TRBJ2-3; size: medium-sized; CDR3: CASSEAGRQRHTDTQYF; DNA: TGTGCCAGCAGTGAAGCAGGAAGACAGAGACACACAGATACGCAGTATTTT
D: TRBD2; V: TRBV6-2/TRBV6-3; J: TRBJ2-7; size: NA; CDR3: CASSYGREGRSYEQYF; DNA: TGTGCCAGCAGTTACGGGCGGGAGGGCCGATCCTACGAGCAGTACTTC
D: NA; V: TRBV15; J: TRBJ1-2; size: NA; CDR3: CATSSLGGINYGYTF; DNA: TGTGCCACCAGCAGCTTAGGAGGAATCAACTATGGCTACACCTTC
D: NA; V: TRBV20-1; J: TRBJ2-6; size: many; CDR3: CSARDQSSGANVLTF; DNA: TGCAGTGCTAGAGATCAGAGCTCTGGGGCCAACGTCCTGACTTTC
D: NA; V: TRBV5-1; J: TRBJ1-2; size: many; CDR3: CASSWPDGGNYGYTF; DNA: TGCGCCAGCAGCTGGCCGGACGGGGGAAACTATGGCTACACCTTC
D: TRBD1; V: TRBV5-1; J: TRBJ1-2; size: many; CDR3: CATDPGGYGYTF; DNA: TGCGCCACCGACCCAGGGGGCTATGGCTACACCTTC
D: TRBD1; V: TRBV4-1; J: TRBJ1-6; size: NA; CDR3: CASSPQLQGANSPLHF; DNA: TGCGCCAGCAGCCCCCAATTACAGGGGGCTAATTCACCCCTCCACTTT
D: NA; V: TRBV12-3/TRBV12-4; J: TRBJ2-7; size: many; CDR3: CASSKQSYEQYF; DNA: TGTGCCAGCAGTAAACAGTCCTACGAGCAGTACTTC
D: TRBD2; V: TRBV6-7; J: TRBJ2-5; size: many; CDR3: CASSYRIAGLGPTPETQYF; DNA: TGTGCCAGCAGTTACCGGATAGCGGGGCTCGGGCCAACCCCAGAGACCCAGTACTTC
D: TRBD2; V: TRBV24-1; J: TRBJ2-1; size: medium-sized; CDR3: CATSLTSGAALFF; DNA: TGTGCCACCAGCCTGACTAGCGGGGCCGCTTTGTTCTTC
D: TRBD2; V: TRBV20-1; J: TRBJ2-3; size: NA; CDR3: CSARSWNSGITDTQYF; DNA: TGCAGTGCTAGGTCGTGGAATAGCGGGATCACAGATACGCAGTATTTT
D: NA; V: TRBV5-6; J: TRBJ2-3; size: many; CDR3: CASSLRGRGTDTQYF; DNA: TGTGCCAGCAGCTTGAGGGGGAGGGGCACAGATACGCAGTATTTT
D: NA; V: TRBV9; J: TRBJ1-3; size: many; CDR3: CASSGGGVAGNTIYF; DNA: TGTGCCAGCAGCGGCGGGGGGGTCGCTGGAAACACCATATATTTT
D: TRBD1; V: TRBV11-2; J: TRBJ1-2; size: many; CDR3: CASSLVGTGRVNYGYTF; DNA: TGTGCCAGCAGCTTAGTGGGGACAGGAAGGGTAAACTATGGCTACACCTTC
D: TRBD1; V: TRBV25-1; J: TRBJ1-5; size: many; CDR3: CASSGDRGNQPQHF; DNA: TGTGCCAGCAGTGGAGACAGGGGGAATCAGCCCCAGCATTTT
D: NA; V: TRBV9; J: TRBJ2-3; size: many; CDR3: CASSVAAGPDTQYF; DNA: TGTGCCAGCAGCGTAGCGGCGGGGCCAGATACGCAGTATTTT
D: NA; V: TRBV20-1; J: TRBJ1-6; size: NA; CDR3: CSAWGSLSNNSPLHF; DNA: TGCAGTGCCTGGGGGTCCCTTTCCAATAATTCACCCCTCCACTTT
D: TRBD1; V: TRBV18; J: TRBJ1-1; size: NA; CDR3: CASSPAGTDRGRNTEAFF; DNA: TGTGCCAGCTCACCAGCAGGAACAGACAGGGGGCGGAACACTGAAGCTTTCTTT
D: NA; V: TRBV5-6; J: TRBJ2-1; size: many; CDR3: CASSPLAQSSYNEQFF; DNA: TGTGCCAGCAGCCCCCTGGCGCAGAGCTCCTACAATGAGCAGTTCTTC
D: NA; V: TRBV5-5; J: TRBJ1-6; size: NA; CDR3: CASSCGQRALNSPLHF; DNA: TGTGCCAGCAGCTGCGGACAGAGGGCCCTTAATTCACCCCTCCACTTT
D: NA; V: TRBV11-3; J: TRBJ2-3; size: many; CDR3: CASSFYTDTQYF; DNA: TGTGCCAGCAGCTTCTACACAGATACGCAGTATTTT
D: NA; V: TRBV7-9; J: TRBJ2-7; size: many; CDR3: CASSSREYEQYF; DNA: TGTGCCAGCAGCTCCAGGGAGTACGAGCAGTACTTC
D: NA; V: TRBV5-6; J: TRBJ1-2; size: few; CDR3: CASSPLGSGYTF; DNA: TGTGCCAGCAGCCCACTGGGATCCGGCTACACCTTC
D: NA; V: TRBV30; J: TRBJ1-6; size: many; CDR3: CAWRPGWDNSPLHF; DNA: TGTGCCTGGAGGCCGGGATGGGATAATTCACCCCTCCACTTT
D: NA; V: TRBV2; J: TRBJ2-7; size: many; CDR3: CASSPRMRQYF; DNA: TGTGCCAGCAGCCCCAGGATGAGGCAGTACTTC
D: TRBD1; V: TRBV6-6; J: TRBJ1-2; size: many; CDR3: CASSYLGQTNYGYTF; DNA: TGTGCCAGCAGTTACTTGGGACAGACAAACTATGGCTACACCTTC
D: NA; V: TRBV10-1; J: TRBJ2-7; size: many; CDR3: CASSESEGLEQYF; DNA: TGCGCCAGCAGTGAGTCAGAAGGGCTAGAGCAGTACTTC
D: TRBD1; V: TRBV9; J: TRBJ1-6; size: many; CDR3: CASSARTGGGSPLHF; DNA: TGTGCCAGCAGCGCGCGAACAGGGGGTGGTTCACCCCTCCACTTT
D: TRBD1; V: TRBV5-1; J: TRBJ2-1; size: many; CDR3: CASSSWTGSVSYNEQFF; DNA: TGCGCCAGCAGCTCGTGGACAGGGTCCGTCTCCTACAATGAGCAGTTCTTC
D: NA; V: TRBV5-1; J: TRBJ2-5; size: many; CDR3: CASSLGSSRGRETQYF; DNA: TGCGCCAGCAGCTTGGGGTCGTCCAGGGGGAGGGAGACCCAGTACTTC
D: NA; V: TRBV29-1; J: TRBJ1-2; size: many; CDR3: CSVWGVGAGYTF; DNA: TGCAGCGTCTGGGGGGTCGGAGCTGGATACACCTTC
D: TRBD2; V: TRBV11-3; J: TRBJ2-1; size: NA; CDR3: CASSLALAGGSGEQFF; DNA: TGTGCCAGCAGCTTAGCCCTAGCGGGGGGGTCTGGGGAGCAGTTCTTC
D: TRBD1; V: TRBV7-3; J: TRBJ2-1; size: NA; CDR3: CASSGRTGGINEQFF; DNA: TGTGCCAGCAGCGGCAGGACAGGGGGCATCAATGAGCAGTTCTTC
D: TRBD1; V: TRBV14; J: TRBJ1-2; size: NA; CDR3: CASSLGQGWRGYTF; DNA: TGTGCCAGCAGCTTGGGACAGGGGTGGAGGGGCTACACCTTC
D: TRBD1; V: TRBV2; J: TRBJ1-2; size: NA; CDR3: CASSDARGGRNYGYTF; DNA: TGTGCCAGCAGTGATGCTCGAGGGGGCCGGAACTATGGCTACACCTTC
D: NA; V: TRBV12-3/TRBV12-4; J: TRBJ2-3; size: many; CDR3: CASKLKGYTDTQYF; DNA: TGTGCCAGCAAACTCAAGGGTTACACAGATACGCAGTATTTT
D: NA; V: TRBV5-6; J: TRBJ2-3; size: NA; CDR3: CASSLGRATDTQYF; DNA: TGTGCCAGCAGCTTGGGACGGGCGACAGATACGCAGTATTTT
D: NA; V: TRBV24-1; J: TRBJ1-4; size: many; CDR3: CATSDPSGPGEKLFF; DNA: TGTGCCACCAGTGATCCGTCGGGCCCCGGGGAAAAACTGTTTTTT
D: TRBD2; V: TRBV6-5; J: TRBJ2-7; size: NA; CDR3: CASSHSSGDIAYEQYF; DNA: TGTGCCAGCAGTCACTCTAGCGGGGACATAGCCTACGAGCAGTACTTC
D: NA; V: TRBV6-5; J: TRBJ1-2; size: many; CDR3: CASSPPLGREYGYTF; DNA: TGTGCCAGCAGTCCACCGTTGGGCAGGGAATACGGCTACACCTTC
D: TRBD1; V: TRBV19; J: TRBJ1-6; size: many; CDR3: CASSTGTGQNSPLHF; DNA: TGTGCCAGTAGTACTGGGACAGGGCAAAATTCACCCCTCCACTTT
D: NA; V: TRBV4-2; J: TRBJ1-1; size: NA; CDR3: CASSFPMSTEAFF; DNA: TGTGCCAGCAGCTTTCCGATGAGCACTGAAGCTTTCTTT
D: TRBD1; V: TRBV19; J: TRBJ1-4; size: many; CDR3: CASSIRRQGATNEKLFF; DNA: TGTGCCAGTAGTATCCGCAGACAGGGCGCAACTAATGAAAAACTGTTTTTT
D: TRBD2; V: TRBV7-9; J: TRBJ2-1; size: NA; CDR3: CASSLNLAVWEQFF; DNA: TGTGCCAGCAGCTTAAACCTAGCGGTTTGGGAGCAGTTCTTC
D: TRBD2; V: TRBV20-1; J: TRBJ2-7; size: NA; CDR3: CSASSSGRTSEQYF; DNA: TGCAGTGCTAGTTCTAGCGGACGGACCTCCGAGCAGTACTTC